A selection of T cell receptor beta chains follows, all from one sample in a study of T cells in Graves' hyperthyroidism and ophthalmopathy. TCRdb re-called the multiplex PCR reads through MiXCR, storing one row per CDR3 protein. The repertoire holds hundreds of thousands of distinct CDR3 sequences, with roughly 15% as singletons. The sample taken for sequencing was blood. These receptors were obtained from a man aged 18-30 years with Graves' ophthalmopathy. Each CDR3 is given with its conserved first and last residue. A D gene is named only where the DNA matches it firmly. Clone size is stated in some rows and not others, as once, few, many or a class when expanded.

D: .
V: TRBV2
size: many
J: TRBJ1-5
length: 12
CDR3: CASSRDNQPQHF
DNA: TGTGCCAGCAGCAGGGACAATCAGCCCCAGCATTTT

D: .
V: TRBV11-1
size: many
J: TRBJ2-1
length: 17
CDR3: CASSLHRGGSSYNEQFF
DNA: TGTGCCAGCAGCTTACACAGGGGGGGTAGCTCCTACAATGAGCAGTTCTTC

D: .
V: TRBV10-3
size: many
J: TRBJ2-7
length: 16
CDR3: CAISESRGRLPYEQYF
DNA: TGTGCCATCAGTGAGTCGAGGGGACGATTACCCTACGAGCAGTACTTC

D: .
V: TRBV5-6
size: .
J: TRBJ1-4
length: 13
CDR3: CASSTGVDEKLFF
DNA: TGTGCCAGCAGCACTGGGGTCGATGAAAAACTGTTTTTT

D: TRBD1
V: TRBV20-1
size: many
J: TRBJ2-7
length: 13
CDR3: CSASTGGRYEQYF
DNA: TGCAGTGCTAGTACAGGGGGACGCTACGAGCAGTACTTC

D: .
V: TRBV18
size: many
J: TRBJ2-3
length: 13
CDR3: CASSPTPTDTQYF
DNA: TGTGCCAGCTCACCGACCCCCACAGATACGCAGTATTTT

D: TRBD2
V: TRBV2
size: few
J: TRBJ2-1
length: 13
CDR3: CASGLAVNNEQFF
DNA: TGTGCGTCCGGGCTAGCGGTAAACAATGAGCAGTTCTTC

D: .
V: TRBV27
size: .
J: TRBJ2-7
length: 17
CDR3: CASSLYTGTNAAYEQYF
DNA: TGTGCCAGCAGTTTATACACCGGGACCAACGCTGCCTACGAGCAGTACTTC

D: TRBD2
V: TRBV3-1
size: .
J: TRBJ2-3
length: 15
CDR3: CASSQVAGASDTQYF
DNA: TGTGCCAGCAGCCAAGTAGCGGGAGCTTCAGATACGCAGTATTTT

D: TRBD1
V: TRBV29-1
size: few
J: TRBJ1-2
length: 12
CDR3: CSEGRGQGAHTF
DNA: TGCAGCGAGGGGCGTGGACAGGGGGCCCACACCTTC

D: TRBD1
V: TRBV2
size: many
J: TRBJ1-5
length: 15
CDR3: CASSADRGSNQPQHF
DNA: TGTGCCAGCAGTGCAGACAGGGGTAGCAATCAGCCCCAGCATTTT

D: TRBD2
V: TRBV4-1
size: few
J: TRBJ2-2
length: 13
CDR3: CASGRERTGELFF
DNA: TGCGCTTCGGGGCGGGAGAGAACCGGGGAGCTGTTTTTT

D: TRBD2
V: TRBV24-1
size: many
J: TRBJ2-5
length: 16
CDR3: CATSDTGTSVKETQYF
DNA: TGTGCCACCAGTGATACCGGGACTAGCGTAAAAGAGACCCAGTACTTC

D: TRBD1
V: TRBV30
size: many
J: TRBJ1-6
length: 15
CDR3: CAWHPGQGAFSPLHF
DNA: TGTGCCTGGCACCCCGGACAGGGGGCTTTTTCACCCCTCCACTTT

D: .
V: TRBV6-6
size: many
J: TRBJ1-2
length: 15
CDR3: CASSYGGATNYGYTF
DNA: TGTGCCAGCAGTTACGGCGGAGCCACTAACTATGGCTACACCTTC

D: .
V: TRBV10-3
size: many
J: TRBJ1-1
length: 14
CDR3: CAISEPQRDTEAFF
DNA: TGTGCCATCAGTGAGCCTCAAAGGGACACTGAAGCTTTCTTT

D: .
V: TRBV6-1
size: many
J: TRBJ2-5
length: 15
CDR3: CASSPVMAGQETQYF
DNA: TGTGCCAGCAGCCCAGTCATGGCAGGCCAAGAGACCCAGTACTTC

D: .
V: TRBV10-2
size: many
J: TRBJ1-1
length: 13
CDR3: CASSESLNTEAFF
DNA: TGCGCCAGCAGTGAGTCGCTGAACACTGAAGCTTTCTTT

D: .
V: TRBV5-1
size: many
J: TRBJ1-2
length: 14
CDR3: CASSLAADNYGYTF
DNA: TGCGCCAGCAGCTTGGCCGCGGATAACTATGGCTACACCTTC

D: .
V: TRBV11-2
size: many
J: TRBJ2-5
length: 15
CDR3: CASSFSRGTQETQYF
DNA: TGTGCCAGCAGCTTTTCCCGGGGAACCCAAGAGACCCAGTACTTC

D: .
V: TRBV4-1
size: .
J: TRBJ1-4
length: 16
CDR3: CASSHVYRAIYEKLFF
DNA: TGCGCCAGCAGCCATGTGTACCGGGCCATCTATGAAAAACTGTTTTTT

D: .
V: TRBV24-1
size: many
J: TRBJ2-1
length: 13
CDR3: CATGRDFDNEQFF
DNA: TGTGCCACCGGCCGGGACTTCGACAATGAGCAGTTCTTC

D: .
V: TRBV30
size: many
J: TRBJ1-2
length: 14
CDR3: CAWRVDRARAGYTF
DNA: TGTGCCTGGAGAGTGGACAGAGCTAGGGCTGGCTACACCTTC

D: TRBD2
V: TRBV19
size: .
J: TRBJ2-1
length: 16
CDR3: CASSISTSGIVPEQFF
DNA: TGTGCCAGTAGTATTTCGACTAGCGGGATTGTACCTGAGCAGTTCTTC

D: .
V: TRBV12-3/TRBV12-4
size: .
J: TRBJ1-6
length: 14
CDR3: CASSSQGGNSPLHF
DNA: TGTGCCAGCAGCTCCCAGGGCGGGAATTCACCCCTCCACTTT

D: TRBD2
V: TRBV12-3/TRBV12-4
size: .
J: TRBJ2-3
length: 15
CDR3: CASSQASGGADTQYF
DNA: TGTGCCAGCAGCCAAGCTAGCGGGGGTGCAGATACGCAGTATTTT

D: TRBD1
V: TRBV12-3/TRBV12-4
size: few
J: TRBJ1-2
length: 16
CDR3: CASSFRGTGGAYGYTF
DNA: TGTGCCAGCAGTTTTAGGGGGACAGGGGGCGCGTATGGCTACACCTTC

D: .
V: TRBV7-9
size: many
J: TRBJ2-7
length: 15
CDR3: CASSSRGTPSYEQYF
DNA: TGTGCCAGCAGCTCGAGGGGGACACCCTCCTACGAGCAGTACTTC

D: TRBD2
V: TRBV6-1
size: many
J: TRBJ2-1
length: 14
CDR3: CASSAGGGYNEQFF
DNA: TGTGCCAGCAGTGCGGGGGGGGGCTACAATGAGCAGTTCTTC

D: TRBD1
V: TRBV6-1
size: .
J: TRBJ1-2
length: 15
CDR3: CASSEGDRVTNGYTF
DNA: TGTGCCAGCAGTGAAGGGGACAGGGTGACTAATGGCTACACCTTC

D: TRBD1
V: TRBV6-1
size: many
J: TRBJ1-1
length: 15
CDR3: CASSSWDRTAPPAFF
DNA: TGTGCCAGCAGTTCATGGGACAGGACAGCCCCTCCGGCTTTCTTT

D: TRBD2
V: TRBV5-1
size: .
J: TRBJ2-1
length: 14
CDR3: CATSGGSSYNEQFF
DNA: TGCGCCACCAGCGGGGGGAGCTCCTACAATGAGCAGTTCTTC

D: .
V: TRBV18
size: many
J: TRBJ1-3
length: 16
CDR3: CASSPAVAGAGNTIYF
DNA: TGTGCCAGCTCACCCGCGGTGGCAGGGGCTGGAAACACCATATATTTT

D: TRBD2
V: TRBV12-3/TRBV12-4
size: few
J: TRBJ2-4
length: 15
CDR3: CASSPGQRGGLGQYF
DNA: TGTGCCAGCAGCCCCGGGCAGCGGGGGGGCCTGGGTCAGTACTTC

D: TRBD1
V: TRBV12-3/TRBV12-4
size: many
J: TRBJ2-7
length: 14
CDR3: CASSSDRGIYEQYF
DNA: TGTGCCAGCAGTTCGGACAGGGGAATCTACGAGCAGTACTTC

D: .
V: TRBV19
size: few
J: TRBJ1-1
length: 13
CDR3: CASSISRGTEAFF
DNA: TGTGCCAGTAGTATCTCCAGGGGCACTGAAGCTTTCTTT

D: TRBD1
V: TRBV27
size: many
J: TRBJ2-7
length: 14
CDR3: CASSFLGQGPEQYF
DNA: TGTGCCAGCAGTTTCTTGGGACAGGGGCCCGAGCAGTACTTC

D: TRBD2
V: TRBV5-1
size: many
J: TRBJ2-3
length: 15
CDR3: CASSLQRGRTDTQYF
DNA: TGCGCCAGCAGCTTGCAGCGGGGGCGCACAGATACGCAGTATTTT

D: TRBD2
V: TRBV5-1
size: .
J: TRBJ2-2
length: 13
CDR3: CATQREIIGELFF
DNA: TGCGCCACCCAGCGGGAGATCATCGGGGAGCTGTTTTTT

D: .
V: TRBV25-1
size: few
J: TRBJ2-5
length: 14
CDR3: CASSDSSAQETQYF
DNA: TGTGCCAGCAGTGACTCTAGCGCACAAGAGACCCAGTACTTC

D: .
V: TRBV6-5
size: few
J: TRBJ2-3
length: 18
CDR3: CASSYLRGAQDGTDTQYF
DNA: TGTGCCAGCAGTTACCTGCGGGGCGCTCAGGATGGCACAGATACGCAGTATTTT

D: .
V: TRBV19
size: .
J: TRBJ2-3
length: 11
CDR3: CASSIENTQYF
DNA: TGTGCCAGTAGTATCGAGAATACGCAGTATTTT

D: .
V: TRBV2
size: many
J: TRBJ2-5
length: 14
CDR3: CASRLGLTQETQYF
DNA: TGTGCCAGCAGATTGGGCCTTACACAAGAGACCCAGTACTTC

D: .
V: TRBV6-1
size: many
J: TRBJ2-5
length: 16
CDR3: CASSHSGANLGETQYF
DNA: TGTGCCAGCAGTCACTCCGGGGCAAATCTTGGGGAGACCCAGTACTTC

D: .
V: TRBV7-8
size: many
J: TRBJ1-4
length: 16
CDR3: CASSLTRAQREEKLFF
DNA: TGTGCCAGCAGCCTTACCCGGGCCCAGCGTGAGGAAAAACTGTTTTTT

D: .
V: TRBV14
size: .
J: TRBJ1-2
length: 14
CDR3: CASSQGSVNYGYTF
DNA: TGTGCCAGCAGCCAAGGGAGCGTCAACTATGGCTACACCTTC

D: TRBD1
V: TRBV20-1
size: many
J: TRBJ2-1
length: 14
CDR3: CSAPGTGTDNEQFF
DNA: TGCAGTGCTCCCGGGACAGGGACCGACAATGAGCAGTTCTTC

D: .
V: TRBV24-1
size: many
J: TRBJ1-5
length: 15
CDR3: CATSARTESNQPQHF
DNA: TGTGCCACCAGTGCCCGGACAGAAAGCAATCAGCCCCAGCATTTT

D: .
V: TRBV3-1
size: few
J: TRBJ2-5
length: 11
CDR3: CASSHNRAQYF
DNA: TGTGCCAGCAGCCACAATAGGGCCCAGTACTTC

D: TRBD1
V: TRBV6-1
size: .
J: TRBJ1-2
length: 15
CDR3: CASSPQTGATYGYTF
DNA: TGTGCCAGCAGTCCCCAGACAGGGGCCACCTATGGCTACACCTTC

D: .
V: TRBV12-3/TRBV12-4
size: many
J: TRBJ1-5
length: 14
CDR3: CASSADRRRQPQHF
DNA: TGTGCCAGCAGTGCCGACAGGAGGCGGCAGCCCCAGCATTTT

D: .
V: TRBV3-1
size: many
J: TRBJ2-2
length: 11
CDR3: CASKGGGELFF
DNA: TGTGCCAGCAAGGGCGGCGGGGAGCTGTTTTTT

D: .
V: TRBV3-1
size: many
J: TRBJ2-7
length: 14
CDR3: CASSQQWASYEQYF
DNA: TGTGCCAGCAGCCAACAGTGGGCTTCCTACGAGCAGTACTTC

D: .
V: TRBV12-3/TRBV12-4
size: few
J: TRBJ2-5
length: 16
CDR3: CASSPSQGQRQETQYF
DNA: TGTGCCAGCAGCCCGTCCCAGGGGCAACGCCAAGAGACCCAGTACTTC

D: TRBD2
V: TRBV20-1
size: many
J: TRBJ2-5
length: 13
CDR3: CSAPTGGGETQYF
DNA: TGCAGTGCCCCCACCGGGGGGGGAGAGACCCAGTACTTC

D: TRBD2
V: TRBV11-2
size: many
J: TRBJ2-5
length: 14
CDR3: CASSSLLAGGHQYF
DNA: TGTGCCAGCAGCTCCCTGCTAGCGGGGGGGCATCAGTACTTC

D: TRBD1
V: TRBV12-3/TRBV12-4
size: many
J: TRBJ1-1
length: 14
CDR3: CASSKDRAATEAFF
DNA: TGTGCCAGCAGTAAGGACAGGGCGGCCACTGAAGCTTTCTTT

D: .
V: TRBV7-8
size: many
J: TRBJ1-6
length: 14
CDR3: CASSSGSVNSPLHF
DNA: TGTGCCAGCAGCTCAGGGTCGGTGAATTCACCCCTCCACTTT